This TCR beta chain was captured by sequencing in a study of blood T cell repertoires in COVID-19. For the study at large: Whether acute or convalescent, the COVID-19 samples came from the United States, Italy and Spain. Sample material is recorded as cDNA or gDNA derived from T cells, B-cell-depleted T cells, or PBMCs.

Only in-frame clones appear in the TCRdb table, and some are missing; sequencing was by immunoSEQ multiplex PCR. The sample includes more than 95,000 clones, around nine tenths of them seen just once. The CDR3 has 15 amino acids. The V gene's germline CDR1 is SEHNR and CDR2 FQNEAQ (reference sequence). Trimming took 5 bases from V and 7 from J; bases not matched to a gene: 10. Sequenced material: peripheral blood. The rearrangement uses TRBV7-9 and TRBJ1-4; TRBD1 matches 7 bases. The origin of this receptor is a man aged 50 to 60 in a cohort sampled during active COVID-19. CDR3 nucleotide sequence: TGTGCCAGCAGCCCCCACAGGGGAGAGGGTGAAAAACTGTTTTTT. Translation gives CASSPHRGEGEKLFF.